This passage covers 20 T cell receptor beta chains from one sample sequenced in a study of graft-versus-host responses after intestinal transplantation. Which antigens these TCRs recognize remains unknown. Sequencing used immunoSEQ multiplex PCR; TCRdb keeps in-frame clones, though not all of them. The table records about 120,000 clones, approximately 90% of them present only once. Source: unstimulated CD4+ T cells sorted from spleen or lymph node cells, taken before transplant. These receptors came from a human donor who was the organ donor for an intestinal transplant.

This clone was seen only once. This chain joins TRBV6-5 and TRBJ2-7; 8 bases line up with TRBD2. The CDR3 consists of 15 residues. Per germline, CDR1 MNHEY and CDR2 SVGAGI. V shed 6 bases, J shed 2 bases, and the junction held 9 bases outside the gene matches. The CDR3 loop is CASSYTGTSPYEQYF. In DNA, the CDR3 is TGTGCCAGCAGCTACACCGGGACTAGTCCCTACGAGCAGTACTTC.

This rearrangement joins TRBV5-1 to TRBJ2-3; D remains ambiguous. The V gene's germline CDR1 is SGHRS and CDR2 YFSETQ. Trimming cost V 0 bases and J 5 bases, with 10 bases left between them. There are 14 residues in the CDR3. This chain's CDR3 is CASSLAYDGDTQYF. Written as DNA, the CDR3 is TGCGCCAGCAGCTTGGCCTACGACGGAGATACGCAGTATTTT.

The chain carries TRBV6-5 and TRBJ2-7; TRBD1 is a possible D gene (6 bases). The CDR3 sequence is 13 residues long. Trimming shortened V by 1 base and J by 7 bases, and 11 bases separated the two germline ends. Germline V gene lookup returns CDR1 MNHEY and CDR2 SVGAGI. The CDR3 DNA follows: TGTGCCAGCAGTTACTTGGGGGCCGGGGAGCAGTACTTC. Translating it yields CASSYLGAGEQYF.

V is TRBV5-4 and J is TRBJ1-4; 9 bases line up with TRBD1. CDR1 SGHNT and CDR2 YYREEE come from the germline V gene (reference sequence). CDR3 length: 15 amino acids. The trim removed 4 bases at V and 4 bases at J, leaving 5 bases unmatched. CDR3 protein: CASSVGTGLNEKLFF. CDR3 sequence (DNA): TGTGCCAGCAGCGTAGGGACAGGGCTTAATGAAAAACTGTTTTTT.

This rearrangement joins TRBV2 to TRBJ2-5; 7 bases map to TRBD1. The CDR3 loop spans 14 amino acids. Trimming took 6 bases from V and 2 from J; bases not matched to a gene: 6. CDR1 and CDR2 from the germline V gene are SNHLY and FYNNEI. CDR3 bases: TGTGCCAGCAGGTACAGGGGAGCGCAAGAGACCCAGTACTTC. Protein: CASRYRGAQETQYF.

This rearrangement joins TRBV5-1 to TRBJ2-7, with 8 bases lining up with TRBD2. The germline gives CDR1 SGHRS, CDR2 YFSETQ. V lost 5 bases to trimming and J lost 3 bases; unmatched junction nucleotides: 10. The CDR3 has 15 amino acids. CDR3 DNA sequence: TGCGCCAGCAGGTATATGGAAGCGGGAGTCTACGAGCAGTACTTC. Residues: CASRYMEAGVYEQYF.

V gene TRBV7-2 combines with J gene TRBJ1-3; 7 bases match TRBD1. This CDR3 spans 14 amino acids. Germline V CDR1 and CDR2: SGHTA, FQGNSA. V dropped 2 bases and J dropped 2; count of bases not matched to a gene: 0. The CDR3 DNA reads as TGTGCCAGCAGCTTACAGGGGGCTGGAAACACCATATATTTT. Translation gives CASSLQGAGNTIYF.

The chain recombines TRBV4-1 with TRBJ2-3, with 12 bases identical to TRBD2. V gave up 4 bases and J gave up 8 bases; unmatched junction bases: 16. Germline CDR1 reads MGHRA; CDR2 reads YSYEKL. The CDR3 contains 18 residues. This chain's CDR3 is CASSPERGLAGRGGTQYF. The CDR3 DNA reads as TGCGCCAGCAGCCCAGAACGAGGACTAGCGGGAAGGGGGGGTACGCAGTATTTT.

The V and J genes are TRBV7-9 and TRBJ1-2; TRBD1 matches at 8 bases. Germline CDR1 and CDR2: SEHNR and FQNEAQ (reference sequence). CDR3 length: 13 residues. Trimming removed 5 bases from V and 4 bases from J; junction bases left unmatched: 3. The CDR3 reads CASSLQGAYGYTF. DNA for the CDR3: TGTGCCAGCAGCCTTCAGGGGGCCTATGGCTACACCTTC.

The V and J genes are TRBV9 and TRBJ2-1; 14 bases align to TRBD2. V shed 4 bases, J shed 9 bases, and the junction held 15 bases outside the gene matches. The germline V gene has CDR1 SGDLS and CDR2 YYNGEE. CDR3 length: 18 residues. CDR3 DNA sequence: TGTGCCAGCAGCCCCGCCTCGCTGACTAGCGGGAGGGCCGCTGAGCAGTTCTTC. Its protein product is CASSPASLTSGRAAEQFF.

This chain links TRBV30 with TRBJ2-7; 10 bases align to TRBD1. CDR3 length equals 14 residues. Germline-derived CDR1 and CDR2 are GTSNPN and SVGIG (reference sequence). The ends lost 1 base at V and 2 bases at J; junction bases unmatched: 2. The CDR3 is CAWSGGTGAYEQYF. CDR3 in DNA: TGTGCCTGGAGTGGGGGGACAGGGGCCTACGAGCAGTACTTC.

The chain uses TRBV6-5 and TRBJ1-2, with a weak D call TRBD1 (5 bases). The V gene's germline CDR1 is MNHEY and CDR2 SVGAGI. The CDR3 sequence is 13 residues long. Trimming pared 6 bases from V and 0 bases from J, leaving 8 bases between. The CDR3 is CASSPTANYGYTF. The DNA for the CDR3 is TGTGCCAGCAGCCCGACAGCTAACTATGGCTACACCTTC.

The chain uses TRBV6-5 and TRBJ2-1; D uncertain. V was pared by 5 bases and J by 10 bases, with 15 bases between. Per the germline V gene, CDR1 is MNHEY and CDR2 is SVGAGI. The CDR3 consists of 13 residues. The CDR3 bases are TGTGCCAGCAGTGTTCAACCTCTGGAAGAGCAGTTCTTC. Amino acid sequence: CASSVQPLEEQFF.

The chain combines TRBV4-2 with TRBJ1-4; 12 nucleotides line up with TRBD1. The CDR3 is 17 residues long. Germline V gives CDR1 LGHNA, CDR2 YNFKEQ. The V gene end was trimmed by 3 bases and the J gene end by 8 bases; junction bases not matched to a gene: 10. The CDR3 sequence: CASSQGTGGAGGEKLFF. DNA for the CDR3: TGTGCCAGCAGCCAGGGGACAGGGGGCGCAGGGGGAGAAAAACTGTTTTTT.

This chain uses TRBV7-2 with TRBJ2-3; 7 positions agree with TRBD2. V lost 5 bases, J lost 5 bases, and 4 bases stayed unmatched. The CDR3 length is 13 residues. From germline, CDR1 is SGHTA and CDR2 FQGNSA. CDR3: CASSGVAGDTQYF. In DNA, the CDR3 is TGTGCCAGCAGCGGGGTAGCGGGAGATACGCAGTATTTT.

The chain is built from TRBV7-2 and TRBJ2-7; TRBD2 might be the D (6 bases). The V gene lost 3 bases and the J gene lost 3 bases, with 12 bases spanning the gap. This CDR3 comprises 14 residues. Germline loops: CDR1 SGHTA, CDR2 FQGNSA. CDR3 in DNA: TGTGCCAGCAGCTTCTTAGCGGCCGGCTACGAGCAGTACTTC. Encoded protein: CASSFLAAGYEQYF.

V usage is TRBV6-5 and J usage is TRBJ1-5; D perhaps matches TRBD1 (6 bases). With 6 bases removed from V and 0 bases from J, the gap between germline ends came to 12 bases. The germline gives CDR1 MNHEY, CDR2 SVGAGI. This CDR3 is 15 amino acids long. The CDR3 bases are TGTGCCAGCAGATCCACAGGGTATAGCAATCAGCCCCAGCATTTT. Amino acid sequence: CASRSTGYSNQPQHF.

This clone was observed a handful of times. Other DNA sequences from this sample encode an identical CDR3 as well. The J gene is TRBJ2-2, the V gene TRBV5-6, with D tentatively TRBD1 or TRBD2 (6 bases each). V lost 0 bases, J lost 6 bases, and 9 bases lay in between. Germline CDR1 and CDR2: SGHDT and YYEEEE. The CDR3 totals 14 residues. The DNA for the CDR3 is TGTGCCAGCAGCTTGGTTGGGGGGCCCGGGGAGCTGTTTTTT. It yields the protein CASSLVGGPGELFF.

The CDR3 sequence is CASSLGERNEKLFF. CDR3 nucleotides: TGCGCCAGCAGCTTGGGGGAACGTAATGAAAAACTGTTTTTT. The chain couples TRBV5-1 to TRBJ1-4; D not resolved. The CDR3 loop spans 14 amino acids. The germline CDR1 and CDR2 sequences are SGHRS and YFSETQ. The V and J ends lost 0 bases and 4 bases respectively, with 7 bases between them.

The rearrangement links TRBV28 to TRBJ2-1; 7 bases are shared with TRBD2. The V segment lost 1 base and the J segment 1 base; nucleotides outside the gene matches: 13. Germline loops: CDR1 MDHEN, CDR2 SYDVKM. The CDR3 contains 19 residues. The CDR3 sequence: CASSLYVSGPYISYNEQFF. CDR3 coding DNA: TGTGCCAGCAGTTTATATGTTAGCGGGCCTTACATTTCCTACAATGAGCAGTTCTTC.